The 28 T cell receptor beta chains given below trace back to one sample, sequenced in a study of PD-1 blockade in classical Hodgkin lymphoma (dated by TCRdb to 2020 to 2021). The protocol used for the library was the immunoSEQ multiplex PCR assay. TCRdb took this table from immuneACCESS and kept in-frame rearrangements with V and J called. Such tables lack part of the clones; where checked against another copy, unresolved V genes explain under half of the gap, and the rest is unexplained. Counted in this sample were fewer than 110,000 clones; 80% to 90% of them appeared once. The top ten clones comprise under 7.5% of the sample. Reading the label with the study, this specimen's time point is: cycle 2 day 1 (C2D1) of nivolumab. Every trial patient had relapsed following autologous stem cell transplantation, and prior brentuximab vedotin exposure was what differed among cohorts A, B and C. The specimen was peripheral blood mononuclear cells (PBMCs), collected before the second cycle of nivolumab. The receptors derive from a human donor with classical Hodgkin lymphoma.

This chain joins TRBV30 and TRBJ1-1, with 8 bases lining up with TRBD1. CDR3 size: 16 residues. Germline CDR1 is GTSNPN and CDR2 is SVGIG (reference sequence). Germline trimming cut 0 bases from V and 3 bases from J; bases unmatched to any gene: 9. CDR3 amino acids: CAWSVWRTGLDTEAFF. The CDR3 coding sequence is TGTGCCTGGAGTGTCTGGCGGACAGGGCTGGACACTGAAGCTTTCTTT.

V is TRBV11-3 and J is TRBJ2-5, with 9 bases lining up with TRBD1. Germline V lookup: CDR1 SGHNT, CDR2 YENEEA. Losses at the gene ends were 5 bases for V and 7 bases for J; bases not matched to a gene: 5. This CDR3 comprises 13 residues. As DNA, the CDR3 is TGTGCCAGCAGCCCGGGACAGGGAGGGACCCAGTACTTC. Amino acid sequence: CASSPGQGGTQYF.

The J gene is TRBJ1-1, the V gene TRBV30; no firm D call. Germline CDR1 GTSNPN, CDR2 SVGIG (reference sequence). Deletions cut 0 bases from V and 0 bases from J, with 5 bases between. This CDR3 contains 13 residues. CDR3 protein: CAWSVGLNTEAFF. In DNA form, the CDR3 reads TGTGCCTGGAGTGTAGGCCTGAACACTGAAGCTTTCTTT.

J is TRBJ2-3 and V is TRBV10-3; maybe TRBD2 (7 bases). The CDR3 contains 16 residues. V was pared by 4 bases and J by 1 base, with 15 bases between. CDR1 is ENHRY and CDR2 is SYGVKD in the germline V gene. The CDR3 loop is CAISVHRGAGTDTQYF. As DNA, the CDR3 is TGTGCCATCAGTGTCCACCGGGGGGCCGGCACAGATACGCAGTATTTT.

V usage is TRBV7-2 and J usage is TRBJ1-5, with D hard to call. There are 16 residues in the CDR3. Trimming pared 0 bases from V and 6 bases from J, leaving 15 bases between. The V gene's germline CDR1 is SGHTA and CDR2 FQGNSA. In DNA form, the CDR3 reads TGTGCCAGCAGCTTAGCCCCTTGGGGTGAGCGTCAGCCCCAGCATTTT. Its translation: CASSLAPWGERQPQHF. Looking up the rest from reference TRBV7-2 and TRBJ1-5 gives the full variable domain: GAGVSQSPSNKVTEKGKDVELRCDPISGHTALYWYRQSLGQGLEFLIYFQGNSAPDKSGLPSDRFSAERTGGSVSTLTIQRTQQEDSAVYLCASSLAPWGERQPQHFGDGTRLSIL.

The rearrangement links TRBV6-1 to TRBJ1-2, with D perhaps matching TRBD1 (6 bases). The CDR3 extends over 14 amino acids. V lost 7 bases, J lost 3 bases, and 15 bases lay in between. Per germline, CDR1 MNHNS and CDR2 SASEGT. The CDR3 DNA reads as TGTGCCAGCACAACAATACAGGGCGACTATGGCTACACCTTC. It specifies CASTTIQGDYGYTF.

V gene TRBV5-1 combines with J gene TRBJ1-2; 9 bases agree with TRBD1. Germline V CDR1 and CDR2: SGHRS, YFSETQ. The CDR3 loop spans 17 amino acids. J gave up 4 bases and V 0 bases, and 10 bases lay outside the gene matches. The DNA of the CDR3 is TGCGCCAGCAGCTTGGATGCCGGGACAGGGTGGGGCTATGGCTACACCTTC. Its protein product is CASSLDAGTGWGYGYTF.

The rearrangement uses TRBV6-4 and TRBJ2-3, with 8 bases identical to TRBD1. The CDR3 length is 12 residues. After removal of 4 bases from V and 6 bases from J, the junction contained 0 bases not matched to a gene. Germline assignment: CDR1 MRHNA and CDR2 SNTAGT. The CDR3 coding sequence is TGTGCCAGCAGTGGACAGGGGGATACGCAGTATTTT. It specifies CASSGQGDTQYF.

The chain combines TRBV7-9 with TRBJ2-5; D is uncertain. The CDR3 covers 15 residues. The V end lost 7 bases, the J end lost 2 bases, and 17 bases lay between the germline ends. The germline gives CDR1 SEHNR, CDR2 FQNEAQ (reference sequence). In DNA, the CDR3 is TGTGCCAGCAAGGACGGGTCTGATCCGCAAGAGACCCAGTACTTC. This translates into CASKDGSDPQETQYF.

The chain has TRBV6-5 and TRBJ1-5, with 10 bases aligning to TRBD1. Germline V CDR1 and CDR2: MNHEY, SVGAGI. The CDR3 is 15 amino acids. Losses at the gene ends were 6 bases for V and 2 bases for J; bases not matched to a gene: 4. The CDR3 protein is CASSTTGGRNQPQHF. CDR3 bases: TGTGCCAGCAGCACGACAGGGGGCCGCAATCAGCCCCAGCATTTT.

A word on this clone: At one of its ends the junction is not consistent with the germline gene, which may arise from a read error. V is TRBV5-1 and J is TRBJ2-3, with a possible D match to TRBD1 (6 bases). Germline loops: CDR1 SGHRS, CDR2 YFSETQ. CDR3 length: 11 amino acids. In DNA, the CDR3 is TGCGCCAGCAGCCTCCGGGACACCGCTCATTTT. Amino acid sequence: CASSLRDTAHF.

The chain recombines TRBV7-9 with TRBJ2-7; 7 bases fit TRBD1. Per the germline V gene, CDR1 is SEHNR and CDR2 is FQNEAQ (reference sequence). There are 15 residues in the CDR3. With 5 bases clipped from V and 2 bases from J, the junction kept 9 bases outside the gene matches. CDR3 in amino acids: CASSRSGQVTYEQYF. In DNA, the CDR3 is TGTGCCAGCAGCCGTTCAGGACAGGTTACCTACGAGCAGTACTTC.

This chain links TRBV10-3 with TRBJ1-6; TRBD1 matches at 8 bases. This CDR3 has 14 amino acids. J gave up 7 bases and V 8 bases, and 7 bases lay outside the gene matches. CDR1 is ENHRY, CDR2 SYGVKD, per germline. CDR3 protein: CAIGGTGDNSPLHF. The DNA of the CDR3 is TGTGCCATCGGAGGGACAGGAGACAATTCACCCCTCCACTTT.

This chain uses TRBV11-2 with TRBJ1-2; D is possibly TRBD1 (6 bases). Germline values: CDR1 SGHAT, CDR2 FQNNGV. This CDR3 contains 16 residues. V was cut by 0 bases and J by 4 bases, with 15 bases left in between. CDR3 bases: TGTGCCAGCAGCTTAGATCGAGCAGGGGCGGGCTATGGCTACACCTTC. Amino acids: CASSLDRAGAGYGYTF.

V and J are TRBV30 and TRBJ2-7; D could derive from TRBD1 or TRBD2 (5 bases each). Trimming shortened V by 5 bases and J by 2 bases, and 16 bases separated the two germline ends. Germline assignment: CDR1 GTSNPN and CDR2 SVGIG (reference sequence). The CDR3 is made up of 14 amino acids. CDR3 bases: TGTGCCTGGGGGGCTGCCGGGGTCACCTACGAGCAGTACTTC. Amino acids: CAWGAAGVTYEQYF.

The rearrangement uses TRBV7-3 and TRBJ2-5, with TRBD1 matching over 7 bases. The V and J ends lost 2 bases and 1 base, in that order; junction bases with no gene match: 4. From germline, CDR1 is SGHTA and CDR2 FQGTGA. This CDR3 is 15 amino acids long. The CDR3 region has the DNA TGTGCCAGCAGCTTAGAGGGACAGTTCCAAGAGACCCAGTACTTC. Protein product: CASSLEGQFQETQYF.

The chain joins TRBV6-6 to TRBJ2-7, with TRBD1 matching over 7 bases. Germline CDR1 is MNHNY and CDR2 is SVGAGI (reference sequence). CDR3 length: 14 amino acids. Germline trimming cut 4 bases from V and 4 bases from J; bases unmatched to any gene: 7. In nucleotides, the CDR3 is TGTGCCAGCAGTTTTCGACAGGGACGATACGAGCAGTACTTC. This sequence encodes CASSFRQGRYEQYF.

The chain uses TRBV5-4 and TRBJ2-5; D call uncertain. Germline lookup yields CDR1 SGHNT and CDR2 YYREEE (reference sequence). V was pared by 4 bases and J by 5 bases, with 9 bases between. This CDR3 spans 12 amino acids. The CDR3 spells CASSNRTETQYF. The CDR3 nucleotides are TGTGCCAGCAGCAACCGAACTGAGACCCAGTACTTC.

V usage is TRBV5-5 and J usage is TRBJ1-2, with 10 nucleotides matching TRBD1. Germline CDR1 and CDR2: SGHKS and YYEKEE (reference sequence). Trimming took 4 bases from V and 12 from J; bases not matched to a gene: 15. The CDR3 is made up of 15 amino acids. The CDR3: CASSRGPWTGGQNTF. The CDR3 bases are TGTGCCAGCAGCAGAGGCCCCTGGACAGGGGGGCAGAACACCTTC.

The rearrangement joins TRBV5-1 to TRBJ1-3; unclear D gene. This CDR3 spans 15 amino acids. Germline CDR1 and CDR2: SGHRS and YFSETQ. V was trimmed by 1 base and J by 0 bases, leaving 8 bases between them. The CDR3 region is CASSLSSFSGNTIYF. CDR3 DNA: TGCGCCAGCAGCTTGTCGTCTTTCTCTGGAAACACCATATATTTT.

This clone has only a few counts. This rearrangement joins TRBV30 to TRBJ1-1; D gene ambiguous. Germline V CDR1 and CDR2: GTSNPN, SVGIG (reference sequence). V was trimmed by 2 bases and J by 1 base, leaving 5 bases between them. The CDR3 has 12 residues. CDR3 in DNA: TGTGCCTGGAGTACTCAGAACACTGAAGCTTTCTTT. It codes for CAWSTQNTEAFF.

The chain uses TRBV5-4 and TRBJ1-4, with D possibly TRBD1 on 6 matching bases. Germline V gene lookup returns CDR1 SGHNT and CDR2 YYREEE (reference sequence). The CDR3 sequence is 16 residues long. Trimming took 2 bases from V and 3 from J, leaving 14 bases between them. The CDR3, as DNA: TGTGCCAGCAGCTTTGATTCGGGACAACCTAATGAAAAACTGTTTTTT. Protein product: CASSFDSGQPNEKLFF.

This clone was seen just once. The chain recombines TRBV9 with TRBJ1-5; no firm D call. Germline V lookup: CDR1 SGDLS, CDR2 YYNGEE. The CDR3 covers 15 residues. Trimming took off 0 bases at V and 0 bases at J, with 7 bases between the two ends. The CDR3 region has the DNA TGTGCCAGCAGCGTAGACCCACATAGCAATCAGCCCCAGCATTTT. Its translation: CASSVDPHSNQPQHF.

The chain is built from TRBV10-1 and TRBJ2-3; TRBD2 matches at 11 bases. The CDR3 consists of 17 residues. Trimming removed 0 bases from V and 6 bases from J; junction bases left unmatched: 8. Germline lookup yields CDR1 WNHNN and CDR2 SYGVQD (reference sequence). The CDR3 DNA reads TGCGCCAGCAGTGAGTCGATACTAGCGGGGGCCTGGGATACGCAGTATTTT. It translates to CASSESILAGAWDTQYF.

The chain has TRBV19 and TRBJ2-2; D may be TRBD2 (5 bases). The V gene's germline CDR1 is LNHDA and CDR2 SQIVND (reference sequence). The CDR3 sequence is 15 residues long. V was cut by 3 bases and J by 3 bases, with 11 bases left in between. CDR3 nucleotides: TGTGCCAGTAGTATTATAGAGAGGGACACCGGGGAGCTGTTTTTT. Translating gives CASSIIERDTGELFF.

This chain uses TRBV28 with TRBJ2-7; D is unclear. The CDR3 totals 12 residues. Germline assignment: CDR1 MDHEN and CDR2 SYDVKM. The V end was cut by 5 bases, the J end by 3 bases, with 8 bases between. The CDR3 bases are TGTGCCAGCAGTCGAAAGGTCTACGAGCAGTACTTC. Its protein is CASSRKVYEQYF.

This clone was detected only once. The chain uses TRBV20-1 and TRBJ1-1; D is unclear. CDR3 length: 10 amino acids. CDR1 is DFQATT and CDR2 is SNEGSKA in the germline V gene (reference sequence). Trimming took off 5 bases at V and 2 bases at J, with 3 bases between the two ends. The CDR3 is CSAPNTEAFF. CDR3 bases: TGCAGTGCTCCAAACACTGAAGCTTTCTTT.

This clone has a count of ten or more. The chain combines TRBV11-2 with TRBJ1-6; weak D call: TRBD1 (5 bases). Trimming removed 5 bases at V and 7 bases at J, with 15 bases between. Germline-derived CDR1 and CDR2 are SGHAT and FQNNGV. The CDR3 covers 15 residues. CDR3 coding DNA: TGTGCCAGCAGCATAGCCCGGGGACCGAATTCACCCCTCCACTTT. As protein: CASSIARGPNSPLHF.